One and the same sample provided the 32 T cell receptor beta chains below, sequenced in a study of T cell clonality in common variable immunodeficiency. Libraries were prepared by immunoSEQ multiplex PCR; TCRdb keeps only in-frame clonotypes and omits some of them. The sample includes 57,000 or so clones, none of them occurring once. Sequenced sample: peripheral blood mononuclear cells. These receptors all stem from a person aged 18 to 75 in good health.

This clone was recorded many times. The part of the CDR3 DNA that was read is TGTGCCAGCAGTTATACGCGGACTAGCGGGAGTGTTGGGGAGACC. Amino acid sequence: CASSYTRTSGSVGET. The full CDR3 is CASSYTRTSGSVGETQYF. The chain links TRBV28 to TRBJ2-5; TRBD2 matches at 13 bases. The observed sequence ends 3 residues before the CDR3 terminus, with the missing tail filled in from the germline J gene. Germline V gene lookup returns CDR1 MDHEN and CDR2 SYDVKM. The CDR3 contains 18 residues. J gave up 5 bases and V 4 bases, and 13 bases lay outside the gene matches.

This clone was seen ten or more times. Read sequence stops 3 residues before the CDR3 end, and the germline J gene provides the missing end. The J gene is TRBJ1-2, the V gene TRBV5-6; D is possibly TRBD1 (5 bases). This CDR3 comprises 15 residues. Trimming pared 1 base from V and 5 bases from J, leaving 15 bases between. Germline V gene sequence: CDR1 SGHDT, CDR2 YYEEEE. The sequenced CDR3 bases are TGTGCCAGCAGCTTGCAGGGTCCCCTTAGGTATGGC. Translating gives CASSLQGPLRYG. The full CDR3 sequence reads CASSLQGPLRYGYTF.

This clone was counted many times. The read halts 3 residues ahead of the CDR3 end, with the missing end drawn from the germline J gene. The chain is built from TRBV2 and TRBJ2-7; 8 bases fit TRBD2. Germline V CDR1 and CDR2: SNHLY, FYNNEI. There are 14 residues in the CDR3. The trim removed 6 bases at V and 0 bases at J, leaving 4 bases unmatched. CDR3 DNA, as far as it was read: TGTGCCAGCAGCGACGGGAGGGGCTCCTACGAG. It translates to CASSDGRGSYE. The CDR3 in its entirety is CASSDGRGSYEQYF.

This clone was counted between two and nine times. CDR3 DNA, as far as it was read: TGTGCCAGCAGCCGGACTAGCGGGGTGACAGATACG. Its translation is CASSRTSGVTDT. The entire CDR3 sequence reads CASSRTSGVTDTQYF. The chain carries TRBV11-2 and TRBJ2-3; 12 positions agree with TRBD2. The missing CDR3 end, 3 residues past where the read stops, is filled in from the germline J gene. The V segment lost 5 bases and the J segment 3 bases; nucleotides outside the gene matches: 3. Germline V gene sequence: CDR1 SGHAT, CDR2 FQNNGV. This CDR3 spans 15 amino acids.

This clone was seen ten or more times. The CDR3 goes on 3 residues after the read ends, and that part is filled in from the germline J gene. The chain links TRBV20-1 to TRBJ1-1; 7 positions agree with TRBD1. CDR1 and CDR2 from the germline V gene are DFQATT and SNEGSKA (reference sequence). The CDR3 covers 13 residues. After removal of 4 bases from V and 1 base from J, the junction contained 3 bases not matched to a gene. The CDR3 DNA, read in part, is TGCAGTGCTACAGACAGGGAGAACACTGAA. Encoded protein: CSATDRENTE. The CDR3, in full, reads CSATDRENTEAFF.

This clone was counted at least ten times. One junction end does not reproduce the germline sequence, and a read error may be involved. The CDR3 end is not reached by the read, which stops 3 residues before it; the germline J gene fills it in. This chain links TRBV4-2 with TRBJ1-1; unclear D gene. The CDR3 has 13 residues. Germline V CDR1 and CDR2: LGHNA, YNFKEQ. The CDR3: CASSLGLNTEAFF. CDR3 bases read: TGCGCCAGCAGCCTCGGGTTGAACACTGAA.

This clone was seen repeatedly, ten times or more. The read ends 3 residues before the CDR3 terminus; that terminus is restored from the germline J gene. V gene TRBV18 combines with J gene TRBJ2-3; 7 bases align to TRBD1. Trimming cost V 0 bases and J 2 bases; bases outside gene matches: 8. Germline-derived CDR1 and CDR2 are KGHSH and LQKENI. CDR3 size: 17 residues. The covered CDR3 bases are TGTGCCAGCTCACCACCTAACAGGGGATCTTTCACAGATACG. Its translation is CASSPPNRGSFTDT. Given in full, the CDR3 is CASSPPNRGSFTDTQYF. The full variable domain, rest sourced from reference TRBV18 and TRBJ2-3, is NAGVMQNPRHLVRRRGQEARLRCSPMKGHSHVYWYRQLPEEGLKFMVYLQKENIIDESGMPKERFSAEFPKEGPSILRIQQVVRGDSAAYFCASSPPNRGSFTDTQYFGPGTRLTVL.

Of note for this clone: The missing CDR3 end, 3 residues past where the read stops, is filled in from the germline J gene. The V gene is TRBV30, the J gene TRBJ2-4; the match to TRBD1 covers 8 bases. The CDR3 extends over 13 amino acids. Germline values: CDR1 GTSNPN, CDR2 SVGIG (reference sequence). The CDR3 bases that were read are TGTGCCTGGAGTGTTGGACAGGGCTATGGT. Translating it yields CAWSVGQGYG. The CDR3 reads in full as CAWSVGQGYGQYF. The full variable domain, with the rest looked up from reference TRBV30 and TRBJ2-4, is SQTIHQWPATLVQPVGSPLSLECTVEGTSNPNLYWYRQAAGRGLQLLFYSVGIGQISSEVPQNLSASRPQDRQFILSSKKLLLSDSGFYLCAWSVGQGYGQYFGAGTRLSVL.

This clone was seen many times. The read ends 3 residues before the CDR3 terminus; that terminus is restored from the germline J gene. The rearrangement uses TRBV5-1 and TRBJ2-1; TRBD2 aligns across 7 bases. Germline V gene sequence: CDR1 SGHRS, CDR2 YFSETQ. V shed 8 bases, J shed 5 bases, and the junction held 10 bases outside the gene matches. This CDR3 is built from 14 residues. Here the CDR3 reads CARNVSGFNNEQFF. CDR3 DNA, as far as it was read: TGCGCCAGGAACGTTAGCGGGTTTAACAATGAG. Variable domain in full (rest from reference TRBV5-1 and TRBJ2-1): KAGVTQTPRYLIKTRGQQVTLSCSPISGHRSVSWYQQTPGQGLQFLFEYFSETQRNKGNFPGRFSGRQFSNSRSEMNVSTLELGDSALYLCARNVSGFNNEQFFGPGTRLTVL.

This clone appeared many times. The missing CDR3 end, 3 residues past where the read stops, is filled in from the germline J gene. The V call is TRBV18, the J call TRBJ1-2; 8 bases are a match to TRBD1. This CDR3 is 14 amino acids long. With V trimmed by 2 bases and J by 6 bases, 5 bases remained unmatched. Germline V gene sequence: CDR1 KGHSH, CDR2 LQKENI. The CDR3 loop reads CASSPSTGENGYTF. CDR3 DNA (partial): TGTGCCAGCTCACCATCGACAGGGGAGAATGGC.

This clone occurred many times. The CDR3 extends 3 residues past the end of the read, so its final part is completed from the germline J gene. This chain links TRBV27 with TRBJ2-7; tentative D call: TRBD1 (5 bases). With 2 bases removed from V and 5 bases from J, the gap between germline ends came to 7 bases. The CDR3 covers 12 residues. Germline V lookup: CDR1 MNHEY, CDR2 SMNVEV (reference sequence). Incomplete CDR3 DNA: TGTGCCAGCAGTTTAACAGGAAACGAG. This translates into CASSLTGNE. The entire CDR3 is CASSLTGNEQYF.

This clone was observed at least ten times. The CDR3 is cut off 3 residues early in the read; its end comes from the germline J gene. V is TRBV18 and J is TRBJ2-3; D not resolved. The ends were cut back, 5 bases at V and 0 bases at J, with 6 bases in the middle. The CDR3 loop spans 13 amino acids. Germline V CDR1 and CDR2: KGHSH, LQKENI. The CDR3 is CASSKASTDTQYF. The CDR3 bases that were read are TGTGCCAGCTCAAAAGCGAGCACAGATACG.

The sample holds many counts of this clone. CDR3 amino acids: CASSSETGAYEQYF. The DNA read from the CDR3 is TGTGCCAGCAGCTCGGAGACAGGAGCCTACGAG. This chain links TRBV7-8 with TRBJ2-7, with D possibly being TRBD1 (6 bases). The read gets to within 3 residues of the CDR3 end, and the germline J gene fills in the rest. V was shortened by 4 bases and J by 2 bases, with 12 bases between the two germline ends. Per the germline V gene, CDR1 is SGHVS and CDR2 is FQNEAQ. The CDR3 totals 14 residues.

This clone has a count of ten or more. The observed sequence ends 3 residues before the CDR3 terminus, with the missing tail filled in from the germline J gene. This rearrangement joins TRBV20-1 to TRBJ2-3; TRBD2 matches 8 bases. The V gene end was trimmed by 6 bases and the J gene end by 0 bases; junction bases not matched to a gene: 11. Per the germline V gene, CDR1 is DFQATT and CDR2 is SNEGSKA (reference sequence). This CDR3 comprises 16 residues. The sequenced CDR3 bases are TGCAGTGCCATCGCTACTAGCGGACCTAGCACAGATACG. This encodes CSAIATSGPSTDT. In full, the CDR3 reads CSAIATSGPSTDTQYF.

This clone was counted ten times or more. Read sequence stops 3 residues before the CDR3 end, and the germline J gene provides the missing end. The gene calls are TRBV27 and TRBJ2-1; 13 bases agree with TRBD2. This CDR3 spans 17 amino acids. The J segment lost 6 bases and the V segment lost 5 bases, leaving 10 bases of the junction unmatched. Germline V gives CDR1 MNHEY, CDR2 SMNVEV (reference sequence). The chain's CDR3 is CASSPTAGTSGVNEQFF. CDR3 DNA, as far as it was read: TGTGCCAGCAGTCCCACGGCCGGGACTAGCGGGGTCAATGAG.

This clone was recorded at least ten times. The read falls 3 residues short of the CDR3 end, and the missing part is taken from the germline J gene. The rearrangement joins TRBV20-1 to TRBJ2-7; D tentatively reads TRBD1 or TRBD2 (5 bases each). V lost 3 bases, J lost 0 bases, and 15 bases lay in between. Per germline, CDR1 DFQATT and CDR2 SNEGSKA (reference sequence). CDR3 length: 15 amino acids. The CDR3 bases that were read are TGCAGTGCTAGGCGAGAGGGGCAAGGCTCCTACGAG. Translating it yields CSARREGQGSYE. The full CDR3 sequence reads CSARREGQGSYEQYF.

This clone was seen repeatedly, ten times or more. The CDR3 protein is CASSLGGNTEAFF. The CDR3 DNA, read in part, is TGTGCCAGCAGTTTGGGGGGGAACACTGAA. J is TRBJ1-1 and V is TRBV12-3 or TRBV12-4; perhaps TRBD1 as D (5 bases). The CDR3 is cut off 3 residues early in the read; its end comes from the germline J gene. Deletions cut 3 bases from V and 1 base from J, with 6 bases between. CDR3 length equals 13 residues.

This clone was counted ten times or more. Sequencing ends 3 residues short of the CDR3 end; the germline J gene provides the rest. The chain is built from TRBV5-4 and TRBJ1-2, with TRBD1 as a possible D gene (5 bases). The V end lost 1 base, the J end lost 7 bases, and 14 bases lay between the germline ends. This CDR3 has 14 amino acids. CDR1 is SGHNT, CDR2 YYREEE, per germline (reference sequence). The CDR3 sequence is CASSLQGSFSGYTF. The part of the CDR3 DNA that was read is TGTGCCAGCAGCTTGCAGGGAAGTTTCTCTGGC.

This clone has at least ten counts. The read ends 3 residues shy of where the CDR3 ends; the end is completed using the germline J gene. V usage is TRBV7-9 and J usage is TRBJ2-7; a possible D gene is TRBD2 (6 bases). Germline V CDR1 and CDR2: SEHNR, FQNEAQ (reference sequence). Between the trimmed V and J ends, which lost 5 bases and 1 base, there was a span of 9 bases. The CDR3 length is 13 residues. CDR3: CASSPGTSYEQYF. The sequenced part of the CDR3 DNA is TGTGCCAGCAGCCCCGGGACTTCCTACGAG.

The CDR3 sequence is CASSVGLAVHTDTQYF. CDR3 DNA (partial): TGTGCCAGTAGTGTCGGACTAGCGGTGCACACAGATACG. The V and J genes are TRBV19 and TRBJ2-3; TRBD2 matches 10 bases. Read data end 3 residues before the CDR3 end; the end is taken from the germline J gene. Losses at the gene ends were 5 bases for V and 2 bases for J; bases not matched to a gene: 7. CDR1 is LNHDA and CDR2 is SQIVND in the germline V gene (reference sequence). The CDR3 has 16 residues. Full variable domain (outside the CDR3, taken from reference TRBV19 and TRBJ2-3): DGGITQSPKYLFRKEGQNVTLSCEQNLNHDAMYWYRQDPGQGLRLIYYSQIVNDFQKGDIAEGYSVSREKKESFPLTVTSAQKNPTAFYLCASSVGLAVHTDTQYFGPGTRLTVL.

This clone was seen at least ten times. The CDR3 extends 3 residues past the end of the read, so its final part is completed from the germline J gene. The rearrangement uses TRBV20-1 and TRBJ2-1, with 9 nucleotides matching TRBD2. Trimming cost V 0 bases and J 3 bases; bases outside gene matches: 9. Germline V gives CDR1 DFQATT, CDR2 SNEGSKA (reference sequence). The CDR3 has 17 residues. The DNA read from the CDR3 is TGCAGTGCTAGAGATCCGGGACTAGCTGGGTTCTACAATGAG. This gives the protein CSARDPGLAGFYNE. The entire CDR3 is CSARDPGLAGFYNEQFF.

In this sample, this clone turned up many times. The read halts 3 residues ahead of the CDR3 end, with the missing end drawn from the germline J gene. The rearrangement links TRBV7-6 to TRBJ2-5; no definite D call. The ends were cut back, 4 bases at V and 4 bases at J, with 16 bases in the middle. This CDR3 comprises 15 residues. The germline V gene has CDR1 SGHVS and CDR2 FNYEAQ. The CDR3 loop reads CASSSYLLLPETQYF. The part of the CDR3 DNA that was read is TGTGCCAGCAGCTCTTATCTGCTACTTCCAGAGACC.

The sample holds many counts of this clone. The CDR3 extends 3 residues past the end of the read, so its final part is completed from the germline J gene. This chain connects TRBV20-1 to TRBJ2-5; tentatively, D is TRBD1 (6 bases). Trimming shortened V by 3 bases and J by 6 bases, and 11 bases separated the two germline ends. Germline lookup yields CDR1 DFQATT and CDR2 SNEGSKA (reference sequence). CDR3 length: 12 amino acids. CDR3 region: CSARSGEKTQYF. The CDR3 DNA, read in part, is TGCAGTGCTAGGTCAGGGGAAAAGACC.

Partial CDR3 DNA: TGTGCCAGCAGTGGTTCAACGCGTGTCGTCGCCTACGAG. Protein: CASSGSTRVVAYE. The whole CDR3 sequence is CASSGSTRVVAYEQYF. J is TRBJ2-7 and V is TRBV2; D gene uncertain. The read ends 3 residues early relative to the CDR3; the germline J gene fills the gap. V gave up 4 bases and J gave up 2 bases, with 18 bases separating them. The CDR3 totals 16 residues. Germline assignment: CDR1 SNHLY and CDR2 FYNNEI.

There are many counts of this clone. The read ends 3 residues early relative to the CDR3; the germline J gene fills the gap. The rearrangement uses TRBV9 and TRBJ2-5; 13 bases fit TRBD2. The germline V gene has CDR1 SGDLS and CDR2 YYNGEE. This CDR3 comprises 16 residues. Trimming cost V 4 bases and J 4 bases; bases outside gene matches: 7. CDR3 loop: CASSKRLAGGSETQYF. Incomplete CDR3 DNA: TGTGCCAGCAGCAAGCGACTAGCGGGAGGTTCAGAGACC.

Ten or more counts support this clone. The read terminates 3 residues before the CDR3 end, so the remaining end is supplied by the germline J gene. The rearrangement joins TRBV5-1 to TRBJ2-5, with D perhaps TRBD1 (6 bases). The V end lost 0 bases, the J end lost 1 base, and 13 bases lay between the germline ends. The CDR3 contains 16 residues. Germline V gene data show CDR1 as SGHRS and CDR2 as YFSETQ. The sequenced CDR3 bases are TGCGCCAGCAGCTTGGCGCCCAGGGGCCTCCAAGAGACC. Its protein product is CASSLAPRGLQET. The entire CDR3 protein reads CASSLAPRGLQETQYF.

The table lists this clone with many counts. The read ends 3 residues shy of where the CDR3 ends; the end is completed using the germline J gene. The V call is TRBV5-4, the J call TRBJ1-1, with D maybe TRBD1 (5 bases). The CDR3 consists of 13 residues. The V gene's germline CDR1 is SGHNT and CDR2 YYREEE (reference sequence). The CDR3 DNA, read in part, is TGTGCCAGCAGCTCGTACAGGCACTCCGGA. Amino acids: CASSSYRHSG. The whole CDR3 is CASSSYRHSGAFF.

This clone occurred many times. The CDR3 sequence: CAISDGGNYGYTF. Incomplete CDR3 DNA: TGTGCCATCAGTGACGGGGGAAACTATGGC. The chain links TRBV10-3 to TRBJ1-2, with D possibly matching TRBD1 (5 bases). The CDR3 end is not reached by the read, which stops 3 residues before it; the germline J gene fills it in. The length of the CDR3 is 13 residues. Trimming pared 3 bases from V and 2 bases from J, leaving 7 bases between. The germline V gene has CDR1 ENHRY and CDR2 SYGVKD.

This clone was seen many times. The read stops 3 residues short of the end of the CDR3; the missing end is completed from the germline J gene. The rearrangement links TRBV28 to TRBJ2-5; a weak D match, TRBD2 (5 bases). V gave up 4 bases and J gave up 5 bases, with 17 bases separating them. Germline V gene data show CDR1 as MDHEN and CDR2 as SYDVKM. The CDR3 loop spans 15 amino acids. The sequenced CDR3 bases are TGTGCCAGCAGTTCGATGGCATTCGGGGTCGAGACC. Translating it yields CASSSMAFGVET. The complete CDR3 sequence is CASSSMAFGVETQYF.

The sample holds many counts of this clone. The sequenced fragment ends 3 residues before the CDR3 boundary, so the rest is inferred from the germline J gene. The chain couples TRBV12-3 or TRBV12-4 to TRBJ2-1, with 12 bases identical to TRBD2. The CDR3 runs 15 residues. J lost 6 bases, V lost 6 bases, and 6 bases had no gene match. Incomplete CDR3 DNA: TGTGCCAGCAGCCCGACTAGCGGGAGATTCAATGAG. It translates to CASSPTSGRFNE. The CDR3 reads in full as CASSPTSGRFNEQFF.

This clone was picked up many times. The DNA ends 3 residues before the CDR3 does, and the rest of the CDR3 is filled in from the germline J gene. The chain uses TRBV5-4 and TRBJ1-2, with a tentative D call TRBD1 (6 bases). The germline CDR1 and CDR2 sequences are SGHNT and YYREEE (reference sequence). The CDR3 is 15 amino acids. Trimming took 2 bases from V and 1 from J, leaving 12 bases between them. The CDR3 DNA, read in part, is TGTGCCAGCAGCTTTAGGGGACAAGATAACTATGGC. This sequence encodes CASSFRGQDNYG. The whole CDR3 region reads CASSFRGQDNYGYTF. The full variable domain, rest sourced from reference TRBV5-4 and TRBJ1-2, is ETGVTQSPTHLIKTRGQQVTLRCSSQSGHNTVSWYQQALGQGPQFIFQYYREEENGRGNFPPRFSGLQFPNYSSELNVNALELDDSALYLCASSFRGQDNYGYTFGSGTRLTVV.

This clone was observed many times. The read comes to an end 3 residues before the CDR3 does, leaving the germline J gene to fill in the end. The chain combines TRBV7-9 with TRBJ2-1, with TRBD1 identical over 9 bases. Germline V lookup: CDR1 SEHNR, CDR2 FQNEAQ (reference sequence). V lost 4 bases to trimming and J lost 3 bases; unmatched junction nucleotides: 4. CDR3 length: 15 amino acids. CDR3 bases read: TGTGCCAGCAGCTCGACAGGGGGGGTCTACAATGAG. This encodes CASSSTGGVYNE. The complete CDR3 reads CASSSTGGVYNEQFF.